Detailed here is one TCR beta chain. Its target is not known. The sequenced fragment ends 3 residues before the CDR3 boundary, so the rest is inferred from the germline J gene. The sample originates from a study of T cells in women clearing cervical HPV infection. General study points: TRBV6-7 relative abundance averaged about 0.1% in cases and 0.15% to 0.2% in controls.

The method was immunoSEQ multiplex PCR; TCRdb's version includes in-frame clones alone and lacks a portion of them. The clone table shows tens of thousands of clones, with the ten largest holding 3% to 4%. This CDR3 comprises 14 residues. Germline V gene sequence: CDR1 LNHDA, CDR2 SQIVND (reference sequence). The rearrangement uses TRBV19 and TRBJ1-1, with D unresolved. This receptor was taken from a woman aged 18-70 years with a cervical HPV16 infection that either progressed to CIN3+ or cleared (not recorded which). Sequenced sample: blood buffy coat. The CDR3 protein is CASSQLAGSETAFF. The CDR3 bases that were read are TGTGCCAGTAGCCAACTAGCGGGGTCGGAGACA.